The 7 T cell receptor beta chains listed next were all sequenced from one sample in a study of human T cells and chemical hapten exposure. Time point defined: patch test 2, 6 weeks after DPC sensitization. The sample's treatment: therapeutic diphenylcyclopropenone sensitization with weekly scalp DPC. TCRdb called the RACE reads again in MiXCR, with one record for every CDR3 protein. The data contain about 54,000 distinct CDR3 sequences, around 9.5% of them singletons. This material consisted of whole blood, taken in connection with sensitization to the hapten diphenylcyclopropenone (DPC). The receptor set was obtained from a woman between 50 and 59 years old with alopecia areata. Some clones in this sample may be carry-over from other donors' samples.

This clonotype was detected a few times. This chain connects TRBV4-3 to TRBJ2-7; no clear D gene. CDR1 LGHNA and CDR2 YSLEER come from the germline V gene. The CDR3 sequence is 12 residues long. V shed 1 base and J shed 2 bases, with 3 bases lying between them. The CDR3 coding sequence is TGCGCCAGCAGCCAAGCAACCTACGAGCAGTACTTC. Translated, it gives CASSQATYEQYF.

This clonotype was counted at least ten times. The chain has TRBV6-1 and TRBJ2-7; a weak D match, TRBD2 (6 bases). The V end was cut by 7 bases, the J end by 1 base, with 8 bases between. The CDR3 contains 12 residues. Looked up from germline, CDR1 is MNHNS and CDR2 is SASEGT. This chain's CDR3 is CASMEGSYEQYF. The CDR3 DNA reads as TGTGCCAGCATGGAGGGGTCCTACGAGCAGTACTTC.

A few counts support this clonotype. This rearrangement joins TRBV29-1 to TRBJ2-7; TRBD1 agrees at 10 bases. V was pared by 7 bases and J by 3 bases, with 3 bases of the junction left unmatched. Germline V CDR1 and CDR2: SQVTM, ANQGSEA. This CDR3 is built from 12 residues. The chain's CDR3 is CSAGTGDYEQYF. CDR3 nucleotides: TGCAGCGCGGGGACAGGGGACTACGAGCAGTACTTC.

This clonotype was seen a few times. The CDR3 loop is CASRLGRTGNTGELFF. The CDR3 coding sequence is TGTGCCAGCAGGCTGGGAAGAACGGGTAACACCGGGGAGCTGTTTTTT. V usage is TRBV6-2 or TRBV6-3 and J usage is TRBJ2-2; D gene ambiguous. Germline assignment: CDR1 MNHEY and CDR2 SVGEGT. V gave up 6 bases and J gave up 2 bases, with 16 bases separating them. CDR3 length: 16 amino acids.

V gene TRBV7-2 combines with J gene TRBJ1-4; 7 positions match TRBD1. Trimming cost V 9 bases and J 7 bases; bases outside gene matches: 8. CDR1 is SGHTA and CDR2 is FQGNSA in the germline V gene. This CDR3 region has 13 residues. The chain's CDR3 is CASNEGAVEKLFF. Written as DNA, the CDR3 is TGTGCCAGTAACGAGGGGGCCGTTGAAAAACTGTTTTTT. Full variable domain (missing parts from reference TRBV7-2 and TRBJ1-4): GAGVSQSPSNKVTEKGKDVELRCDPISGHTALYWYRQSLGQGLEFLIYFQGNSAPDKSGLPSDRFSAERTGGSVSTLTIQRTQQEDSAVYLCASNEGAVEKLFFGSGTQLSVL.

This clonotype came up many times. The gene calls are TRBV7-9 and TRBJ2-7; TRBD2 agrees at 7 bases. The CDR3 extends over 14 amino acids. CDR1 SEHNR and CDR2 FQNEAQ come from the germline V gene (reference sequence). After removal of 2 bases from V and 5 bases from J, the junction contained 6 bases not matched to a gene. CDR3 residues: CASSLISSGNEQYF. As DNA, the CDR3 is TGTGCCAGCAGCTTAATTTCCAGCGGGAACGAGCAGTACTTC.

This clonotype has just a few counts. The V and J genes are TRBV3-1 and TRBJ2-5; the D is unclear. This CDR3 spans 13 amino acids. The germline CDR1 and CDR2 sequences are LGHDT and YNNKEL (reference sequence). Trimming cost V 4 bases and J 5 bases, with 11 bases left between them. The DNA for the CDR3 is TGTGCCAGCAGCCTGAGCTCAAGCGAGACCCAGTACTTC. Residues: CASSLSSSETQYF.